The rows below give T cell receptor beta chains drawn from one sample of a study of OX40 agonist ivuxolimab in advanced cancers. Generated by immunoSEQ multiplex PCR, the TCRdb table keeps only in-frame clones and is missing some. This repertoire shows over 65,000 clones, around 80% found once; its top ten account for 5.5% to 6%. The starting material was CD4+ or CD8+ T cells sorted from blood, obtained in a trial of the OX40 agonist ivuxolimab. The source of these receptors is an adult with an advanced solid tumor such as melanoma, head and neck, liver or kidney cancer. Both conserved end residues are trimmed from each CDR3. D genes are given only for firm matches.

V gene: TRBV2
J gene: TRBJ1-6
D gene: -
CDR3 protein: ASSEGRSPLH

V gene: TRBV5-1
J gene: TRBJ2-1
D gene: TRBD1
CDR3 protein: ASRGGVGDSYNEQF

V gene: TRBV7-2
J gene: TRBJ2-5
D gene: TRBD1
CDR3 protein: ASSPQGVASGAQY

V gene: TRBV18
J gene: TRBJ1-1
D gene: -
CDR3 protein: ASSPGLTPEAF

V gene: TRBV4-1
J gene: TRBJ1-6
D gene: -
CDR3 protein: ASSQVEFPYNSPLH

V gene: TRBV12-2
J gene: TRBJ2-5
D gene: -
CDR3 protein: ASRRPGALEETQY

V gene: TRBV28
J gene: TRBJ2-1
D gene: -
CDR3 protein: ASSHGSDNNEQF

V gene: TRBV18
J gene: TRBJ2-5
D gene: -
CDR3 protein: ASHRGSQETQY

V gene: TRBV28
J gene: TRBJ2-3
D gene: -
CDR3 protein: ASGSRTDTQY

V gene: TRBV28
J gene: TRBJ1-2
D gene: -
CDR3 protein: ASSLGAGRSNYGYT

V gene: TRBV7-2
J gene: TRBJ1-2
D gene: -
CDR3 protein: ASSLDRGYGYT

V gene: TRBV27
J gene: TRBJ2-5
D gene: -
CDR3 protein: ASSLSRFETQY

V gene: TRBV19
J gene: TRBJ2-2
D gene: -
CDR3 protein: ASAGWTNTGELF

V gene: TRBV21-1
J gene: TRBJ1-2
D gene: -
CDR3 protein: ASSKAAGGRNYGYT

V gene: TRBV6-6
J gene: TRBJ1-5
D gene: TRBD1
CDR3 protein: ASRGQGGDQPQH

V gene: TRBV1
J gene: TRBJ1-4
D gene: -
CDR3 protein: TSSQQDIPSRDEKLF

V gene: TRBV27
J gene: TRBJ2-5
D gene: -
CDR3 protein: ASSSPRGLLGQETQY

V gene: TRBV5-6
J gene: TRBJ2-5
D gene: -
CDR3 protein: ASSLISAALPGETQY

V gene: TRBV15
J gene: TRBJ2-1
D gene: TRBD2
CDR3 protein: ATSRAGGGPYNEQF

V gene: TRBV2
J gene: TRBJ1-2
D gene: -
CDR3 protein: ASSVSGSSTYGYT

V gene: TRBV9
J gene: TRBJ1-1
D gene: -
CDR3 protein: ASRVATRGTEAF

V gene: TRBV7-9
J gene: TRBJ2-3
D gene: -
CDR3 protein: ASSFWVGNRDTQY

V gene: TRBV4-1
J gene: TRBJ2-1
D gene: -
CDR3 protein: ASSQFIIPDVGARRYEQF

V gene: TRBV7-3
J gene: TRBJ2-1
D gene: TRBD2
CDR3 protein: ASSLWGTSGNYNEQF

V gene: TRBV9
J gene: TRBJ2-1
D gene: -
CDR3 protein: ASSPAARPLGDNEQF

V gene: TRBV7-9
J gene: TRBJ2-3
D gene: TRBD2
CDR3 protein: ASSFSGGSADTQY

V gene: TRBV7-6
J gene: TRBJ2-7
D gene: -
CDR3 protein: ASSPTISYEQY

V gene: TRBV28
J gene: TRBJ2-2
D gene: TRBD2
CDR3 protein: ASRPGTSGTGELF

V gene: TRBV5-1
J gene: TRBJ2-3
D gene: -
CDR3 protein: ASSLVTDTQY

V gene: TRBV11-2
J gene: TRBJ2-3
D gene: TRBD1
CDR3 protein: ASSLKQGPHTQY

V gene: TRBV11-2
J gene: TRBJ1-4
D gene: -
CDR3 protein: ASSFRDTNEKLF

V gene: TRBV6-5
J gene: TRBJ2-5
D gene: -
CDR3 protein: ASSYSGRTQY

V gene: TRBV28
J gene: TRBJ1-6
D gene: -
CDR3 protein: ASSFLESYNSPLH

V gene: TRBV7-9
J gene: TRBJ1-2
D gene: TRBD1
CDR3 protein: ASSPSRQGAGGYT

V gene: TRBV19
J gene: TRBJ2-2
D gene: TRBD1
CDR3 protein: ASETGTGNTGELF

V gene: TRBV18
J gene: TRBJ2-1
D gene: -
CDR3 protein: ASSPPRVDKHNEQF

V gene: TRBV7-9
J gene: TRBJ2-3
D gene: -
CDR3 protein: ASSLGRRGTDTQY

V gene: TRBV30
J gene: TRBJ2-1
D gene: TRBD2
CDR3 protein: ACQTWEREGHNEQF

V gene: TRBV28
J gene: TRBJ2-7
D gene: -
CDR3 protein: ASSPGLITYEQY

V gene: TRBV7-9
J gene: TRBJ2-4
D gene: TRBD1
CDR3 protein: ASSWPATGGFDIQY

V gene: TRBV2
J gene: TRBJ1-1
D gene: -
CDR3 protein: ASSEILPGDTEAF

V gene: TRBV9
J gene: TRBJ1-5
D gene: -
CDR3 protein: ASSVGAGSGNQPQH

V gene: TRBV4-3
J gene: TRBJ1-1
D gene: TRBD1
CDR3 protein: ASSQGGQYGAF

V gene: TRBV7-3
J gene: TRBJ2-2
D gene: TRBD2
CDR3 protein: ASSSGPGRDTGELF

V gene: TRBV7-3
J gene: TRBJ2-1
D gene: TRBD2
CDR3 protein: ASSRSGRAEGDEQF

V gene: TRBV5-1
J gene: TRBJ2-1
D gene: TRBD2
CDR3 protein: ASSSPRTSGGVRYNEQF

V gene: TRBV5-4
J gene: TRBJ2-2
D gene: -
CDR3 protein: ASSLAGTNTGELF

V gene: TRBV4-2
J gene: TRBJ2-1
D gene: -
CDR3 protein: ASSQGGDVYNEQF

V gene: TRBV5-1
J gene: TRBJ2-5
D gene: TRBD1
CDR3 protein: ASSLTGEETQY

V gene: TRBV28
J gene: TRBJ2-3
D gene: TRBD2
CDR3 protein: ASRGLAGVTDTQY

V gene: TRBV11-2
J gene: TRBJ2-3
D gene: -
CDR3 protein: ASSSPSTDTQY

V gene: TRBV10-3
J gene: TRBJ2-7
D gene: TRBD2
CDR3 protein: AISDGTSRSYEQY

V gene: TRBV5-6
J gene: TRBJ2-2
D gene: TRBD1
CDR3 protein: ASSAGQGTGELF

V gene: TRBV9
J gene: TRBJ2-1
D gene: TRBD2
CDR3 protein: ASSGSWTSGGAYWPNEQF

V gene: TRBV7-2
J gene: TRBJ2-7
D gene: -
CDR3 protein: ASSSTAGHLYEQY

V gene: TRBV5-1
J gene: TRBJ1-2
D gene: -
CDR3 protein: ARPSSGEGYT

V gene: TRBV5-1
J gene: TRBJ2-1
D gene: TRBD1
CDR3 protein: ASSSNTGGVFSSYNEQF

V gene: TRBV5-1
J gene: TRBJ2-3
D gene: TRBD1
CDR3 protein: ASSLVGQGTDTQY

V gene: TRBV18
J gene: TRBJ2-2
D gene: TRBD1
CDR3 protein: ASSPWTGGATGELF